This passage covers 22 T cell receptor beta chains from one sample sequenced in a study of blood T cell repertoires in COVID-19. Sequenced by immunoSEQ multiplex PCR; TCRdb stores in-frame clones only, minus some. The sample consists of fewer than 350,000 clones, approximately 85% of them appearing once. The sample was peripheral blood. The origin of the receptors is a young man with active or convalescent COVID-19.

This chain connects TRBV5-1 to TRBJ1-6; D remains ambiguous. The CDR3 is 17 residues long. Germline CDR1 SGHRS, CDR2 YFSETQ. Trimming shortened V by 4 bases and J by 6 bases, and 20 bases separated the two germline ends. The CDR3 nucleotides read TGCGCCAGCAGCCCCGACCTGGGCCCCGATCGTAATTCACCCCTCCACTTT. It specifies CASSPDLGPDRNSPLHF.

The rearrangement uses TRBV10-3 and TRBJ2-7; TRBD1 matches 11 bases. This CDR3 comprises 18 residues. CDR1 is ENHRY and CDR2 is SYGVKD in the germline V gene. Trimming removed 0 bases from V and 3 bases from J; junction bases left unmatched: 10. The CDR3 nucleotides read TGTGCCATCAGTGAGTCCGTGTTGACGGACAGGGGGCTCTACGAGCAGTACTTC. Amino acids: CAISESVLTDRGLYEQYF.

V and J are TRBV6-1 and TRBJ2-3; 8 bases are a match to TRBD2. Germline lookup yields CDR1 MNHNS and CDR2 SASEGT. This CDR3 spans 16 amino acids. J lost 2 bases, V lost 1 base, and 5 bases had no gene match. CDR3 in amino acids: CASSEGSGGNTDTQYF. In DNA, the CDR3 is TGTGCCAGCAGTGAAGGGAGCGGGGGCAACACAGATACGCAGTATTTT.

The V call is TRBV2, the J call TRBJ1-1; no definite D call. Germline loops: CDR1 SNHLY, CDR2 FYNNEI. The V end was cut by 4 bases, the J end by 1 base, with 7 bases between. This CDR3 spans 13 amino acids. The CDR3 DNA sequence: TGTGCCAGCAGTGTCCTACGGAACACTGAAGCTTTCTTT. It codes for CASSVLRNTEAFF.

This clone has more than one count but fewer than ten. The V gene is TRBV5-5, the J gene TRBJ1-5; no definite D call. The CDR3 runs to 16 residues. The germline CDR1 and CDR2 sequences are SGHKS and YYEKEE (reference sequence). The V end lost 1 base, the J end lost 6 bases, and 17 bases lay between the germline ends. The CDR3 nucleotides read TGTGCCAGCAGCTTGTTAGATCTGACTGCGGGTCAGCCCCAGCATTTT. It is translated as CASSLLDLTAGQPQHF. The whole variable domain, filled in from reference TRBV5-5 and TRBJ1-5, reads DAGVTQSPTHLIKTRGQQVTLRCSPISGHKSVSWYQQVLGQGPQFIFQYYEKEERGRGNFPDRFSARQFPNYSSELNVNALLLGDSALYLCASSLLDLTAGQPQHFGDGTRLSIL.

V and J are TRBV19 and TRBJ1-1, with TRBD1 as a possible D gene (6 bases). V lost 6 bases and J lost 1, with 18 bases in between. The CDR3 extends over 16 amino acids. Germline CDR1 reads LNHDA; CDR2 reads SQIVND (reference sequence). CDR3: CASSPLIRDKNTEAFF. The DNA for the CDR3 is TGTGCCAGTAGCCCTCTAATCCGGGACAAGAACACTGAAGCTTTCTTT.

This clone occurred a few times. The chain carries TRBV5-4 and TRBJ1-1; D remains unclear. The CDR3 consists of 13 residues. Germline loops: CDR1 SGHNT, CDR2 YYREEE (reference sequence). Trimming left V 4 bases short and J 0 bases short, with 7 bases between. The CDR3, as DNA: TGTGCCAGCAGCCCAGGTCTGAACACTGAAGCTTTCTTT. Translated, it gives CASSPGLNTEAFF.

This chain uses TRBV18 with TRBJ2-3; a weak D match, TRBD2 (6 bases). CDR3 length equals 17 residues. The V and J ends lost 3 bases and 0 bases respectively, with 16 bases between them. Per the germline V gene, CDR1 is KGHSH and CDR2 is LQKENI. The CDR3 region has the DNA TGTGCCAGCTCACCCTCCGCTGGGGGGTTTAGCACAGATACGCAGTATTTT. This sequence encodes CASSPSAGGFSTDTQYF.

A note on this clone: One end of the junction varies from germline; a read error may be responsible. J is TRBJ1-6 and V is TRBV6-6; TRBD1 is a possible D gene (5 bases). The CDR3 length is 12 residues. Germline-derived CDR1 and CDR2 are MNHNY and SVGAGI (reference sequence). CDR3 nucleotides: TGTGCCAGCAGTTACGCACCCCGGGGGTTGCTCTTT. Translating it yields CASSYAPRGLLF.

The chain couples TRBV20-1 to TRBJ2-7; the D is unclear. Trimming removed 6 bases at V and 5 bases at J, with 11 bases between. The CDR3 spans 11 residues. The germline V gene encodes CDR1 DFQATT and CDR2 SNEGSKA (reference sequence). This CDR3 is CSAILNNEQYF. Here the CDR3 DNA reads TGCAGTGCAATCCTCAACAACGAGCAGTACTTC.

The V gene is TRBV12-5, the J gene TRBJ1-4; TRBD1 aligns across 12 bases. The CDR3 contains 15 residues. CDR1 and CDR2 from the germline V gene are LGHNT and FRNRAP. Trimming cost V 5 bases and J 6 bases; bases outside gene matches: 4. This chain's CDR3 is CASGLGQGADEKLFF. CDR3 in DNA: TGTGCTAGTGGTCTGGGACAGGGGGCGGATGAAAAACTGTTTTTT.

This clone was seen a handful of times. The chain joins TRBV2 to TRBJ1-4; the match to TRBD1 covers 10 bases. The CDR3 is 15 residues long. V was clipped by 9 bases and J by 6 bases; unmatched bases: 10. The germline V gene has CDR1 SNHLY and CDR2 FYNNEI. The chain's CDR3 is CASLIRDRGHEKLFF. The CDR3 coding sequence is TGTGCCAGTCTTATCCGGGACAGGGGACATGAAAAACTGTTTTTT.

This chain joins TRBV4-1 and TRBJ1-2, with 7 bases fitting TRBD1. V lost 1 base and J lost 2; bases outside the gene matches: 4. The CDR3 is 15 amino acids. Germline V gene sequence: CDR1 MGHRA, CDR2 YSYEKL. The CDR3 sequence is CASSQVQGGNYGYTF. The CDR3 coding sequence is TGCGCCAGCAGCCAAGTCCAGGGGGGAAACTATGGCTACACCTTC.

The rearrangement uses TRBV7-8 and TRBJ2-1; 7 nucleotides agree with TRBD2. CDR1 is SGHVS and CDR2 is FQNEAQ in the germline V gene. The CDR3 has 17 amino acids. V lost 5 bases and J lost 3; bases outside the gene matches: 13. The CDR3 protein is CASSTRRGGSVYNEQFF. DNA for the CDR3: TGTGCCAGCAGCACACGCCGCGGGGGTAGCGTCTACAATGAGCAGTTCTTC.

This clone was counted a single time. This sequence joins TRBV7-8 and TRBJ2-2, with D tentatively TRBD2 (5 bases). In germline, CDR1 is SGHVS, CDR2 FQNEAQ. There are 14 residues in the CDR3. With 4 bases removed from V and 6 bases from J, the gap between germline ends came to 12 bases. CDR3 coding DNA: TGTGCCAGCAGCTGGCTTCGGGGTCCCGGGGAGCTGTTTTTT. Its protein product is CASSWLRGPGELFF.

The CDR3 loop is CASSFWRGGLNEQFF. As DNA, the CDR3 is TGTGCCAGCAGTTTTTGGCGGGGAGGTCTCAATGAGCAGTTCTTC. The chain carries TRBV27 and TRBJ2-1, with a weak D call TRBD2 (6 bases). CDR1 is MNHEY, CDR2 SMNVEV, per germline (reference sequence). The CDR3 length is 15 residues. V was trimmed by 3 bases and J by 6 bases, leaving 15 bases between them.

This rearrangement joins TRBV10-3 to TRBJ2-2; D might be TRBD1 (5 bases). Per the germline V gene, CDR1 is ENHRY and CDR2 is SYGVKD. Trimming removed 6 bases at V and 5 bases at J, with 16 bases between. This CDR3 comprises 15 residues. CDR3 nucleotides: TGTGCCATCAGAATAGACAGCCAAGGGACCGGGGAGCTGTTTTTT. This gives the protein CAIRIDSQGTGELFF.

The chain uses TRBV9 and TRBJ2-3; 12 nucleotides align to TRBD2. The V gene's germline CDR1 is SGDLS and CDR2 YYNGEE. CDR3 length: 18 residues. The V gene end was trimmed by 5 bases and the J gene end by 1 base; junction bases not matched to a gene: 11. The CDR3 region has the DNA TGTGCCAGCAGTAGACTAGCGGGGGTCAGAGGGGGCACAGATACGCAGTATTTT. This sequence encodes CASSRLAGVRGGTDTQYF.

The rearrangement joins TRBV7-9 to TRBJ2-7, with 9 bases lining up with TRBD1. The length of the CDR3 is 15 residues. CDR1 SEHNR and CDR2 FQNEAQ come from the germline V gene (reference sequence). V lost 5 bases and J lost 3; bases outside the gene matches: 8. This CDR3 is CASSRTGTGYYEQYF. CDR3 DNA: TGTGCCAGCAGCCGGACCGGGACAGGGTACTACGAGCAGTACTTC.

V gene TRBV23-1 combines with J gene TRBJ2-7, with TRBD1 matching 7 bases. TRBV23-1 is flagged as an ORF with uncertain function. Unmatched junction bases numbered 9, after V lost 0 bases and J lost 1 base. The CDR3 is 17 amino acids. The CDR3 region is CASSQSTDRESSYEQYF. CDR3 in DNA: TGCGCCAGCAGTCAATCAACCGACAGGGAATCGTCCTACGAGCAGTACTTC.

V gene TRBV5-4 combines with J gene TRBJ1-2; 9 nucleotides agree with TRBD1. Germline CDR1 SGHNT, CDR2 YYREEE (reference sequence). The CDR3 loop spans 16 amino acids. Trimming at V came to 5 bases and at J to 0 bases, leaving 8 bases not matched to a gene. CDR3 sequence (DNA): TGTGCCAGCAGTTCCGGGACAGGGACAACTAACTATGGCTACACCTTC. Translating gives CASSSGTGTTNYGYTF.

This chain uses TRBV7-6 with TRBJ2-1; 8 nucleotides line up with TRBD2. The ends lost 1 base at V and 9 bases at J; junction bases unmatched: 11. Germline CDR1 and CDR2: SGHVS and FNYEAQ. The CDR3 is 16 amino acids. The CDR3 DNA is TGTGCCAGCAGCTTAGTGTACGGGGGGGCCCATAGTGAGCAGTTCTTC. Its translation: CASSLVYGGAHSEQFF.